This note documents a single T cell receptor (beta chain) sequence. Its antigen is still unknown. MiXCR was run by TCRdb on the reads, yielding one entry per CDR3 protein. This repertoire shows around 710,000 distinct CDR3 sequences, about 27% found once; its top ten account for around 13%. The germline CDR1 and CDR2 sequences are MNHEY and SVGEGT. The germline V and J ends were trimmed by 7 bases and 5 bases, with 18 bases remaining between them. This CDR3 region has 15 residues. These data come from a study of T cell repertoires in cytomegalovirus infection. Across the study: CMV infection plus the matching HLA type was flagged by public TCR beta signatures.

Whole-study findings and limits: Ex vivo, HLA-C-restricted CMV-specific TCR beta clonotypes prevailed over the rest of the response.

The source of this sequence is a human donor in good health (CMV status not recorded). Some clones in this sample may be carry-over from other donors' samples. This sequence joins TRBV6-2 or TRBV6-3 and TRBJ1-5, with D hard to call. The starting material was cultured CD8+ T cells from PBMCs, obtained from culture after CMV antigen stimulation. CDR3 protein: CASTPTVDFDQPQHF. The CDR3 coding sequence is TGTGCCAGCACTCCCACGGTGGATTTCGATCAGCCCCAGCATTTT.